This TCR beta chain was captured in a study of beta chain features in type 1 diabetes. Study results and caveats: The study found moderately but significantly shorter TCRB CDR3s in all four CD4+ subsets of Type 1 diabetes patients.

Investigators reverse transcribed all isolated RNA, so they sequenced expressed TCRB transcripts. Naive, central memory and regulatory T cell samples averaged around 3.9 million immunoSEQ reads each. The repertoire was sequenced with immunoSEQ multiplex PCR; TCRdb's copy has only in-frame clones and lacks some. This sample has approximately 130,000 clones; 15% to 20% occur once, and the top ten carry 2% to 3%. Note on this clone: The antigen is not known.

A single heparinised draw of approximately 110 mL on average was taken per donor. It was via CD45RO/CCR7/CD25/CD127/CD95/CD27 that CD4+ naive, central memory, regulatory and stem cell-like memory cells were sorted. Germline V gene data show CDR1 as SGHDT and CDR2 as YYEEEE. CDR3 length: 14 amino acids. V gave up 4 bases and J gave up 1 base, with 9 bases separating them. This TCR was sampled from a young man with type 1 diabetes. The chain is built from TRBV5-6 and TRBJ1-3; D is perhaps TRBD1 (6 bases). Sequencing used central memory CD4+ T cells from blood. CDR3 DNA: TGTGCCAGCAGCAGGGGGACTTCTGGAAACACCATATATTTT. Its protein product is CASSRGTSGNTIYF.